This T cell receptor beta chain was documented in a study of cytomegalovirus exposure and HLA in healthy donors (dated by TCRdb to the late 2010s). Broadly, across the study: An earlier analysis of 587 of the donors reported roughly 300 Gb of sequence data and around 100 million unique TCR beta sequences obtained from 180 million or so T cells. All discovery cohort repertoires had been generated using a single sequencing platform. An earlier analysis of 500 to 650 of the donors applied high-throughput TCR beta sequencing to assess whether each TCR beta V gene segment acted as functional or pseudogenic. The T cell repertoires of several hundred subjects were profiled by immunosequencing and related to cytomegalovirus serostatus. HLA typing covered class I and class II loci at four-digit resolution. The genetic ancestry cluster associated with self-reported Caucasian donors included about 84% of the 350 to 500 genotyped donors. Donor age, sex, ethnicity and CMV serostatus were compiled alongside the repertoire data. To predict cytomegalovirus infection status, the study brought together high-throughput TCR immunosequencing, statistical association of individual TCRs with disease status, and machine learning. In a later analysis, previously published TCR beta repertoires from 666 donors were re-analyzed and high-resolution HLA genotyping was added so that TCR occurrence patterns could be studied. Rather than using new phenotypic data, the later analysis identified candidate immune exposures from TCR beta sequences and from how often those sequences occurred across donors. A separate validation cohort of about 110 different subjects was used in addition to the 666-subject first cohort. Because of strong linkage in the cohort, roughly five DR-DQ haplotypes were treated as single units for association and clustering. An early release covering about 600 HLA-typed donors comprised 300 to 350 gigabases of sequencing data and some 79 million unique TCR sequences. On average, roughly 200,000 unique TCR beta nucleotide sequences were sequenced per donor among several hundred genotyped donors of the cohort, with about 17% of those sequences being non-productive. Genome-wide SNP genotypes for about three fifths of the roughly 700 donors were used in a later genetic analysis, which treated that subset as a discovery cohort. The number of donors typed differed by locus, with about 629-630 for A, B, C, DRB1 and DQB1, over 500 for DQA1, over 600 for DPA1, and approximately 470 for DPB1. The study aimed to test whether cataloging public T cell receptors could reveal signatures of past pathogen exposure. Summary of the overall study and its limitations: When HLA alleles, especially DR and DQ, strongly co-occurred, TCR associations were difficult to assign to individual alleles. About 15 rarely observed V segments, including chromosome 9 orphons, were excluded from the earlier analysis of approximately 500 of the donors because counts were too low. Several of the top co-occurrence clusters appeared to be linked to parvovirus B19, influenza, CMV and Epstein-Barr virus, according to a later analysis. Most TCR sequences were observed very rarely across donors, whereas some public TCRs were present in many individuals. V-gene and J-gene trimming of TCR beta chains was associated with a missense DCLRE1C variant in a later genetic analysis, and the association was replicated in an independent cohort. The classifier was reported to diagnose cytomegalovirus status with high specificity and sensitivity in both the original and validation cohorts. Correlated functional status among segregating V segments might be attributable to linkage disequilibrium, but an unknown experimental factor could not be ruled out. Compared with equally common non-associated chains, HLA-associated TCR beta chains in a later analysis were more clonally expanded and had lower generation probabilities. A later analysis associated 16,951 TCR beta sequences with specific HLA alleles at a false discovery rate of 0.05. The authors suggested that the approach could potentially be generalized to other disease states and immunological phenotypes. CMV serostatus was the only immune exposure information available for the cohort. Sequencing depth was assumed to be roughly uniform across donors in the presence/absence analyses, though that assumption may not hold. According to a later analysis, TCR association rates differed among HLA loci, with DRB1 alleles showing the most associated TCRs and HLA-C alleles showing the fewest. A later analysis found that most CMV-associated TCR beta chains appeared HLA-restricted, with HLA associations seemingly driven largely by CMV exposure. Because some donors lacked HLA typing at each locus, the association tests relied only on the typed subset. Three of the identified cytomegalovirus-associated TCR beta chains were confirmed in vitro to be specific for cytomegalovirus antigens. According to a later genetic analysis, donors in an Asian-associated ancestry cluster had fewer N-insertions in productive TCRs than the approximately 610-donor mean. A further reported finding was that TCR beta sequences accurately predicted the HLA-A and HLA-B alleles for most subjects in the first cohort. Broadly in line with IMGT annotations, most TCR beta V segments showed up in productive rearrangements about 90% or about 30% of the time in an earlier analysis of several hundred of the donors. This cohort had only TCR beta chains sequenced, and the lack of alpha or paired-chain data limited which features could be detected. The study gave a list of about 170 TCR beta chains associated with cytomegalovirus. A group of highly shared sequence variants was considered likely to be a technical artifact of the sequencing pipeline. Because the 87-base-pair reads could not distinguish some IMGT-functional V segments, including TRBV6-2 and TRBV6-3, those segments were excluded.

Library preparation employed the immunoSEQ multiplex PCR assay. For the multiplex PCR, a mixture combining 60 forward primers for TCR Vbeta segments and 13 reverse primers for TCR Jbeta segments was used. A multiplex PCR assay on genomic DNA amplified the CDR3 region of rearranged TCR beta genes. The Illumina HiSeq System was used to sequence the amplified TCR beta libraries as 87-base-pair reads. The authors processed their data as follows. In a later analysis, 77 million or so unique TCR beta chains were counted across the 650 to 750 repertoires, and about 9.9 million of these chains were shared by at least two donors. Raw reads were error-corrected and collapsed into unique sequences with a nearest-neighbor algorithm that merged closely related sequences to remove PCR and sequencing errors. To assign V, D and J gene segments, CDR3 sequences were aligned to IMGT reference sequences. Each retained sequence needed at least a six-nucleotide match to both a V gene segment and a J gene segment. A rearrangement counted as productive if the CDR3 had no stop codons and remained in frame with V and J, and every other rearrangement counted as non-productive. CDR3 was defined according to IMGT convention as the region running from the second conserved V-encoded cysteine to the conserved J-encoded phenylalanine. In an earlier analysis of roughly 610 of the donors, sequences lacking an unambiguous match to a single V gene segment were excluded. In an earlier analysis of approximately 610 of the donors, V segments were called functional above 56.7% productive rearrangements and were called segregating when the between-donor standard deviation exceeded 5%. To diagnose cytomegalovirus status from the catalog of TCR beta chain sequences, a statistical classification framework was built. A later analysis assigned V and J genes by comparing TCR nucleotide sequences with IMGT/GENE-DB human TR gene sequences. In a later analysis, CDR3 sequences and most-parsimonious VDJ recombination scenarios were assigned using the TCRdist pipeline. In a later analysis, each TCR beta chain was defined by its CDR3 amino acid sequence together with its V-gene family, and reads without a unique V-gene family were excluded. To address suspected cross-contamination and a sequencing artifact, a later analysis removed roughly 640 highly shared, low-generation-probability nucleotide sequences. For each public chain, a later analysis derived a clonal expansion index from normalized ranks of inferred template counts within each repertoire. Generation probabilities in a later analysis came from a VDJ recombination model fitted to out-of-frame rearrangements, and those results were checked against IGoR. In a later analysis, hypergeometric tests were used to score TCR-TCR, TCR-HLA and TCR-CMV co-occurrence, with a repertoire-size bias correction applied to TCR pairs. A later analysis estimated false discovery rates by permuting HLA or CMV assignments 20 times. In a later analysis, co-occurring TCRs were grouped using DBSCAN, and TCRdist sequence similarity was added for clustering within HLA-allele-positive subsets. Repertoires with fewer than 30,000 or more than 120,000 public chains, plus five repertoires with anomalous nucleotide sharing, were excluded from co-occurrence clustering. TCRdb holds this immuneACCESS table with in-frame rearrangements only. Some clones are missing; in checked studies, unresolved V genes explain under half, and the rest has no known cause. That table supplies the V and J calls and clone size; D and trimming were determined from the DNA. This sample has 75,000 to 90,000 clones in its table, and 65% to 75% of those were observed once. The ten largest clones capture under 25% of the sample.

In total, fewer than 750 healthy bone marrow donors made up the cohort. At the time of sampling, every cohort member was nominally healthy, though immune exposures that went unrecorded were likely present. The donor tested CMV seropositive and was one of the 289 seropositive cohort members. A peripheral blood sample was provided by each donor, and peripheral blood mononuclear cells were used for TCR beta sequencing. Genomic DNA was extracted from the blood cell samples with the Qiagen DNeasy Blood Extraction Kit. Relative to germline, V is missing 2 bases and J is missing 7 bases, with 8 bases of the junction outside any gene match. Sequences SGHDT (CDR1) and YYEEEE (CDR2) are obtained from the germline V gene. Measured from the cysteine to the phenylalanine, the CDR3 is 16 residues long. Only the CDR3 portion is preserved as DNA: 48 bases, with reading frame beginning at the first base. As concerns this clone: It lacks a known antigen. No much larger clone exists at a distance of one base, and base qualities are not known.

The chain is made from TRBV5-6 and TRBJ1-6, with TRBD1 matching 8 junction bases. The sequence derives from a young man in good health and CMV-seropositive. What was sequenced was PBMCs. The bases are TGTGCCAGCAGCTTATTACAGGGGGAACTAAATTCACCCCTCCACTTT. Its translation reads: CASSLLQGELNSPLHF.